The 11 T cell receptor beta chains in this list originate from one sample, sequenced in a study of cytomegalovirus exposure and HLA in healthy donors (TCRdb year 2017). The library was built by means of the immunoSEQ multiplex PCR assay. For the multiplex PCR, a mixture combining 60 forward primers for TCR Vbeta segments and 13 reverse primers for TCR Jbeta segments was used. The clones in this table, taken by TCRdb from immuneACCESS, are in-frame only. Not every clone is retained; where verified, under half of the shortfall comes from an unresolved V gene, and the cause of the rest is unknown. Within this sample are about 120,000 clones, with around 82% of them counted one time only. Approximately 3.8% of the sample goes to the ten largest clones. Input material: PBMCs. The receptors stem from a woman between 35 and 50 years old in good health and CMV-seropositive.

V is TRBV28 and J is TRBJ2-7; D is perhaps TRBD2 (5 bases). The CDR3 totals 14 residues. Trimming cost V 1 base and J 5 bases, with 12 bases left between them. Looked up from germline, CDR1 is MDHEN and CDR2 is SYDVKM. CDR3 sequence: CASSLFLDGNEQYF. CDR3 coding DNA: TGTGCCAGCAGTTTATTTCTAGACGGGAACGAGCAGTACTTC.

The CDR3 sequence: CASSTGVPGELFF. The CDR3 DNA follows: TGTGCCAGCAGCACAGGGGTCCCCGGGGAGCTGTTTTTT. The rearrangement links TRBV9 to TRBJ2-2; 7 positions agree with TRBD1. The CDR3 contains 13 residues. V was pared by 4 bases and J by 6 bases, with 3 bases of the junction left unmatched. Germline V gene data show CDR1 as SGDLS and CDR2 as YYNGEE. Filled out from reference TRBV9 and TRBJ2-2, the complete variable domain reads DSGVTQTPKHLITATGQRVTLRCSPRSGDLSVYWYQQSLDQGLQFLIQYYNGEERAKGNILERFSAQQFPDLHSELNLSSLELGDSALYFCASSTGVPGELFFGEGSRLTVL.

The J gene is TRBJ1-5, the V gene TRBV7-9; D is unresolved. Deletions cut 3 bases from V and 5 bases from J, with 5 bases between. From germline, CDR1 is SEHNR and CDR2 FQNEAQ (reference sequence). There are 12 residues in the CDR3. The CDR3 is CASSFPDQPQHF. The CDR3 nucleotides read TGTGCCAGCAGCTTTCCGGATCAGCCCCAGCATTTT.

This clone has just one count. The rearrangement uses TRBV28 and TRBJ2-2, with TRBD1 identical over 9 bases. Trimming at V came to 4 bases and at J to 5 bases, leaving 5 bases not matched to a gene. The CDR3 covers 15 residues. Germline V gene lookup returns CDR1 MDHEN and CDR2 SYDVKM. CDR3 loop: CASSSGTGWTGELFF. For the CDR3, the DNA is TGTGCCAGCAGTTCGGGGACAGGGTGGACCGGGGAGCTGTTTTTT.

The CDR3, as DNA: TGTGCCTGGAGTGTATCCGGGGGTCAGCCCCAGCATTTT. Protein sequence: CAWSVSGGQPQHF. The chain combines TRBV30 with TRBJ1-5, with D tentatively TRBD1 (5 bases). V dropped 0 bases and J dropped 6 bases, with 9 bases sitting between them. Germline V gene data show CDR1 as GTSNPN and CDR2 as SVGIG (reference sequence). The CDR3 is 13 residues long.

The chain carries TRBV27 and TRBJ2-3, with 13 positions matching TRBD2. Germline CDR1 is MNHEY and CDR2 is SMNVEV (reference sequence). The CDR3 has 17 amino acids. J was trimmed by 4 bases and V by 5 bases; bases with no gene match: 9. The CDR3 is CASSPLGLAGDSDTQYF. For the CDR3, the DNA is TGTGCCAGCAGTCCCCTAGGACTAGCGGGAGATTCAGATACGCAGTATTTT.

This clone was seen a single time. This chain links TRBV14 with TRBJ2-1; 7 bases line up with TRBD1. Germline V CDR1 and CDR2: SGHDN, FVKESK. The CDR3 runs 17 residues. With V trimmed by 2 bases and J by 0 bases, 7 bases remained unmatched. The CDR3 spells CASSQRLSGGSYNEQFF. The CDR3 DNA sequence: TGTGCCAGCAGCCAAAGATTGTCAGGGGGCTCCTACAATGAGCAGTTCTTC.

V is TRBV5-1 and J is TRBJ2-2; perhaps TRBD1 as D (6 bases). V lost 2 bases and J lost 3, with 14 bases in between. Per the germline V gene, CDR1 is SGHRS and CDR2 is YFSETQ. This CDR3 spans 16 amino acids. The CDR3 here is CASSFNRVLDTGELFF. CDR3 nucleotides: TGCGCCAGCAGCTTCAACAGGGTATTGGACACCGGGGAGCTGTTTTTT.

This clone turned up a few times. This rearrangement joins TRBV7-8 to TRBJ1-3; TRBD1 matches 7 bases. This CDR3 region has 16 residues. The trim removed 5 bases at V and 4 bases at J, leaving 11 bases unmatched. Germline CDR1 SGHVS, CDR2 FQNEAQ. The CDR3 DNA reads as TGTGCCAGCAGCCCCCAACAGGGGTTTACCGGAAACACCATATATTTT. Translation: CASSPQQGFTGNTIYF. Based on the CDR3 plus reference TRBV7-8 and TRBJ1-3, the full variable domain is GAGVSQSPRYKVAKRGQDVALRCDPISGHVSLFWYQQALGQGPEFLTYFQNEAQLDKSGLPSDRFFAERPEGSVSTLKIQRTQQEDSAVYLCASSPQQGFTGNTIYFGEGSWLTVV.

The gene calls are TRBV19 and TRBJ2-7; TRBD2 aligns across 11 bases. Germline CDR1 LNHDA, CDR2 SQIVND (reference sequence). This CDR3 comprises 14 residues. The V segment lost 6 bases and the J segment 0 bases; nucleotides outside the gene matches: 1. The CDR3 nucleotides read TGTGCCAGTAGCACTAGCGGGAGCTCCTACGAGCAGTACTTC. Translated, it gives CASSTSGSSYEQYF.

This clone was seen just once. This CDR3 is CASSVRPQGEQYF. DNA of the CDR3: TGCGCCAGCAGTGTCCGGCCCCAGGGCGAGCAGTACTTC. The chain carries TRBV10-1 and TRBJ2-7; possibly TRBD1 for D (5 bases). V lost 4 bases and J 6 bases, leaving 13 bases between the germline ends. The CDR3 sequence is 13 residues long. Germline V gene lookup returns CDR1 WNHNN and CDR2 SYGVQD (reference sequence).